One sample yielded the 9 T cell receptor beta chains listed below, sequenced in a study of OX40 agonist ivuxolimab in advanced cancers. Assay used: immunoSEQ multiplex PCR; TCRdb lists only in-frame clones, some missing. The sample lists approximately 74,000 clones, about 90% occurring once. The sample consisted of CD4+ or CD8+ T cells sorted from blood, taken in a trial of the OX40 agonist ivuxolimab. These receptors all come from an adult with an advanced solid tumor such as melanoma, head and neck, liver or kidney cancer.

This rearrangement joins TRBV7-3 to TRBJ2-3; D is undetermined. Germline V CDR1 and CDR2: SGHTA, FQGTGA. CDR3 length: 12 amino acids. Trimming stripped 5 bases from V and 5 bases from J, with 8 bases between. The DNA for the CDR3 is TGTGCCAGCAGCCATCCAGGAGATACGCAGTATTTT. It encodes CASSHPGDTQYF.

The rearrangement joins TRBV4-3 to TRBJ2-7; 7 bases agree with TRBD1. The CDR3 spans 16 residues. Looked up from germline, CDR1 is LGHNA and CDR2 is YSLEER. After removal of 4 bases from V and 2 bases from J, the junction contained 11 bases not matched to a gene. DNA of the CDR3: TGCGCCAGCAGCCCACAAGTGGGGGACAGACCCTACGAGCAGTACTTC. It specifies CASSPQVGDRPYEQYF.

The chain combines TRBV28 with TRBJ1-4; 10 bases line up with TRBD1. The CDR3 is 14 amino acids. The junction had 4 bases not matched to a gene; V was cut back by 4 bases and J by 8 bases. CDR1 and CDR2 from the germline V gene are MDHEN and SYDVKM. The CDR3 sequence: CASSSPTGGEKLFF. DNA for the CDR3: TGTGCCAGCAGTTCGCCGACAGGGGGCGAAAAACTGTTTTTT.

The CDR3 spells CASSLDSRLETQYF. Written as DNA, the CDR3 is TGTGCCAGCAGCTTAGATAGCCGATTAGAGACCCAGTACTTC. V and J are TRBV11-3 and TRBJ2-5; D is ambiguous. Germline CDR1 SGHNT, CDR2 YENEEA. Trimming shortened V by 0 bases and J by 4 bases, and 9 bases separated the two germline ends. This CDR3 spans 14 amino acids.

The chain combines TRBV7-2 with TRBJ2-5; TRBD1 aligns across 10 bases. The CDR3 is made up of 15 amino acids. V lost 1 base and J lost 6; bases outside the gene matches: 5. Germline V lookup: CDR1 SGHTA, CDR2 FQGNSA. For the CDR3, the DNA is TGTGCCAGCAGCTTAGAAAGGACAGGGGGAAAGACCCAGTACTTC. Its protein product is CASSLERTGGKTQYF.

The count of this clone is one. The CDR3, as DNA: TGTGCTAGTGGTTCCTCCTTTGCTTCAAGCTCTGGAAACACCATATATTTT. This encodes CASGSSFASSSGNTIYF. The rearrangement links TRBV12-5 to TRBJ1-3; D is unresolved. Germline V gene lookup returns CDR1 LGHNT and CDR2 FRNRAP. The CDR3 has 17 residues. V was clipped by 4 bases and J by 0 bases, with 16 bases between them.

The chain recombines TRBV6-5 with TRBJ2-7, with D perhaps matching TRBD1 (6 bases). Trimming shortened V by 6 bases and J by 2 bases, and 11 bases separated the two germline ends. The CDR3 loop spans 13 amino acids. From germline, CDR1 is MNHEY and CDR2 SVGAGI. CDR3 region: CASRGASPYEQYF. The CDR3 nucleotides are TGTGCCAGCAGGGGGGCTTCCCCCTACGAGCAGTACTTC.

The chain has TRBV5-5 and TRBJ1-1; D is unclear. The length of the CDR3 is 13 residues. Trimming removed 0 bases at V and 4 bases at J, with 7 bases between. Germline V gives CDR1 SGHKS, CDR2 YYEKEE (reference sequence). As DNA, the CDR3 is TGTGCCAGCAGCTTGGATTTTGGCACTGAAGCTTTCTTT. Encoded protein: CASSLDFGTEAFF.

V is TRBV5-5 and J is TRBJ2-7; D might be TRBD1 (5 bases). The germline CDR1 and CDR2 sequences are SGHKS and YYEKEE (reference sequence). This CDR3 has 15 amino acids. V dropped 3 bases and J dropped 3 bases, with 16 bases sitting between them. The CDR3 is CASSSPRTPYYEQYF. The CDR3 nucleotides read TGTGCCAGCAGCTCCCCCAGGACACCGTACTACGAGCAGTACTTC.